What follows is one T cell receptor beta chain and its context. What it recognizes is unknown. Germline values: CDR1 SQVTM, CDR2 ANQGSEA. The V gene lost 4 bases and the J gene lost 4 bases, with 14 bases spanning the gap. This CDR3 has 14 amino acids. These data are taken from a study of T cell responses to AZD1222 COVID-19 vaccine. Whole-study results and caveats: Females made up more of the donors, who were largely white British, and clonal diversity may have come out too low. Dominant CD4 TCR responses targeted spike regions 160-218 and 743-854. Nearly half of spike-specific TCRs reportedly target unmutated variant regions.

Generated by immunoSEQ multiplex PCR, the TCRdb table keeps only in-frame clones and is missing some. The data show 100,000 to 120,000 clones, 85% to 90% seen once. Combined were second doses at about 4 or about 12 weeks. The rearrangement uses TRBV29-1 and TRBJ2-1; perhaps TRBD1 as D (6 bases). The specimen comprised peripheral blood, sampled 28 days after the second AZD1222 dose. The origin of this receptor is an adult who received the AZD1222 COVID-19 vaccine. CDR3 loop: CSVGRGQGYNEQFF. The CDR3 DNA sequence: TGCAGCGTTGGAAGGGGCCAGGGGTACAATGAGCAGTTCTTC.